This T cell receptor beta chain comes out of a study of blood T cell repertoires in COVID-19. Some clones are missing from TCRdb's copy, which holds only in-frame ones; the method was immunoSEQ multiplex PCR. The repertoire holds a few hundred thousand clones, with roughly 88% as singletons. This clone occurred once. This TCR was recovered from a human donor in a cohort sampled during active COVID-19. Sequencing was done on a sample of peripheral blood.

The CDR3 sequence: CASSSLSGLSSNYEQYF. The CDR3 DNA follows: TGTGCCAGCAGTTCTTTATCGGGACTCTCTTCCAACTACGAGCAGTACTTC. J is TRBJ2-7 and V is TRBV6-2 or TRBV6-3; maybe TRBD2 (6 bases). CDR1 and CDR2 (germline): MNHEY, SVGEGT. The CDR3 runs to 17 residues. Trimming shortened V by 4 bases and J by 3 bases, and 22 bases separated the two germline ends.